In its sample, the clone carrying this TCR beta chain was seen a few times. The same CDR3 can be traced to other DNA sequences in this sample. Enrollees, about 18 to 95 years old, lived in 24 US areas. Recovered Cohort 3 donors showed two negative PCRs, clearance, or symptom resolution. This sample was included in a study of blood T cell repertoires in COVID-19. Study information: Italy, Spain and the United States were the sources of the convalescent and acute COVID-19 samples. T cells, B-cell-depleted T cells, or PBMCs provided the cDNA or gDNA that served as material.

The table came from immunoSEQ multiplex PCR; TCRdb's copy has only in-frame clones and leaves some out. Here the sample spans fewer than 400,000 clones, roughly nine tenths being singletons. The CDR3 is 14 residues long. V gave up 3 bases and J gave up 4 bases; unmatched junction bases: 4. Germline V CDR1 and CDR2: SEHNR, FQNEAQ (reference sequence). Sequencing used PBMCs or T cells enriched from blood (not recorded which). This clonotype originated in a woman aged 25 to 45 who had recovered from COVID-19. J is TRBJ2-7 and V is TRBV7-9; 9 positions match TRBD1. The CDR3 sequence: CASSLVQGAYEQYF. As DNA, the CDR3 is TGTGCCAGCAGCTTGGTACAGGGGGCGTACGAGCAGTACTTC.